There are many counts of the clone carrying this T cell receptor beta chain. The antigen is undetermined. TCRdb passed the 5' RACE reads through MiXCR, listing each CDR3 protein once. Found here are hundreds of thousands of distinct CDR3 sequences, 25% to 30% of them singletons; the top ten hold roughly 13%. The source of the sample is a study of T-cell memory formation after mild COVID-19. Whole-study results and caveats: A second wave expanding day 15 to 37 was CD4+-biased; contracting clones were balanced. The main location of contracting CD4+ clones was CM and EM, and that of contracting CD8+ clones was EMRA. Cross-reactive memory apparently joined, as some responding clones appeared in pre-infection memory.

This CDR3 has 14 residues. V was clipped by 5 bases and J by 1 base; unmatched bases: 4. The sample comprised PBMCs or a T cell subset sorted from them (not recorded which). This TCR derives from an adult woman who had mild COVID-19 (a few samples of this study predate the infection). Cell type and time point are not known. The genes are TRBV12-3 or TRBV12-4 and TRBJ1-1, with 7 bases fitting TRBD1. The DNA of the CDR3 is TGTGCCAGCAGTCCGGGACAGACGAACACTGAAGCTTTCTTT. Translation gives CASSPGQTNTEAFF.